Each of the 15 T cell receptor beta chains below was sequenced from the same sample in a study of neurological immune-mediated disorders. TCRdb fed the 5' RACE reads into MiXCR, producing one record per CDR3 protein. Here the sample spans 50,000 to 60,000 distinct CDR3 sequences, around a sixth being singletons. The source material was PBMCs. The receptors originated from a man aged 55 to 70 in good health.

This clonotype was seen ten or more times. The chain has TRBV29-1 and TRBJ2-1; no clear D gene. The CDR3 runs to 12 residues. The V end was cut by 5 bases, the J end by 6 bases, with 11 bases between. CDR1 is SQVTM and CDR2 is ANQGSEA in the germline V gene. Here the CDR3 reads CSVLSPGNEQFF. The CDR3 DNA follows: TGCAGCGTTCTGAGCCCGGGCAATGAGCAGTTCTTC.

Comment on this clonotype: Relative to the germline gene, one junction end is altered; a read error may explain this. The J gene is TRBJ2-3, the V gene TRBV20-1; TRBD2 matches at 10 bases. This CDR3 spans 18 amino acids. Germline values: CDR1 DFQATT, CDR2 SNEGSKA (reference sequence). The CDR3 region is CRATPLAGVPGGTDTQYF. For the CDR3, the DNA is TGCAGAGCTACCCCCCTAGCGGGAGTGCCGGGGGGGACAGATACGCAGTATTTT.

The table lists this clonotype with many counts. The chain uses TRBV2 and TRBJ2-2; 13 nucleotides agree with TRBD2. CDR3 size: 16 residues. Germline CDR1 SNHLY, CDR2 FYNNEI. Losses at the gene ends were 5 bases for V and 4 bases for J; bases not matched to a gene: 4. For the CDR3, the DNA is TGTGCCAGCAGTAGACTAGCGGGAGGAGGCACCGGGGAGCTGTTTTTT. Translation gives CASSRLAGGGTGELFF.

This clonotype was counted at least ten times. The chain combines TRBV2 with TRBJ2-7, with 7 bases identical to TRBD1. The CDR3 covers 14 residues. V lost 6 bases and J lost 5; bases outside the gene matches: 10. Germline CDR1 and CDR2: SNHLY and FYNNEI. The CDR3 here is CASSSDRVSHEQYF. CDR3 bases: TGTGCCAGCAGCTCCGACAGGGTTTCCCACGAGCAGTACTTC.

This clonotype was observed many times. CDR3 loop: CASRSEAAQYF. The CDR3 DNA sequence: TGTGCCAGCAGGTCGGAGGCGGCCCAGTACTTC. V usage is TRBV28 and J usage is TRBJ2-5; TRBD2 is a possible D gene (5 bases). Germline V gives CDR1 MDHEN, CDR2 SYDVKM. The germline V and J ends were trimmed by 6 bases and 9 bases, with 11 bases remaining between them. The CDR3 runs 11 residues.

The chain carries TRBV2 and TRBJ2-7; 15 nucleotides line up with TRBD2. From germline, CDR1 is SNHLY and CDR2 FYNNEI. Trimming removed 4 bases from V and 6 bases from J; junction bases left unmatched: 13. The length of the CDR3 is 18 residues. The CDR3 coding sequence is TGTGCCAGCAGTGCGCTACCGCCGGGACTAGCGGGAGGACCCGAGCAGTACTTC. Encoded protein: CASSALPPGLAGGPEQYF.

The sample holds many counts of this clonotype. The chain has TRBV20-1 and TRBJ1-2; D remains ambiguous. Germline CDR1 DFQATT, CDR2 SNEGSKA (reference sequence). The germline V and J ends were trimmed by 1 base and 4 bases, with 10 bases remaining between them. This CDR3 is built from 13 residues. CDR3 bases: TGCAGTGCTAGAGCCGCGGGTCTCTATGGCTACACCTTC. Amino acid sequence: CSARAAGLYGYTF.

At least ten counts were recorded for this clonotype. This chain's CDR3 is CSARGGSGSGPSYEQYF. The CDR3 DNA follows: TGCAGTGCTAGAGGGGGGTCAGGTAGCGGTCCCTCCTACGAGCAGTACTTC. The chain employs TRBV20-1 and TRBJ2-7; D might be TRBD2 (6 bases). The germline CDR1 and CDR2 sequences are DFQATT and SNEGSKA (reference sequence). CDR3 length equals 17 residues. Trimming shortened V by 1 base and J by 0 bases, and 19 bases separated the two germline ends.

The J gene is TRBJ2-3, the V gene TRBV20-1, with a weak D call TRBD2 (6 bases). Looked up from germline, CDR1 is DFQATT and CDR2 is SNEGSKA (reference sequence). There are 13 residues in the CDR3. V gave up 4 bases and J gave up 5 bases, with 13 bases separating them. CDR3 amino acids: CSAKGTVVDTQYF. For the CDR3, the DNA is TGCAGTGCTAAAGGGACTGTAGTAGATACGCAGTATTTT.

This clonotype was found many times. The rearrangement joins TRBV10-3 to TRBJ2-1; the D is unclear. Trimming left V 5 bases short and J 11 bases short, with 10 bases between. This CDR3 region has 11 residues. The germline CDR1 and CDR2 sequences are ENHRY and SYGVKD. The CDR3 sequence: CAISLGGQQFF. The CDR3, as DNA: TGTGCCATCAGTCTCGGCGGCCAGCAGTTCTTC.

The table lists this clonotype with many counts. The chain employs TRBV28 and TRBJ1-5; no clear D. The CDR3 covers 14 residues. Germline V gives CDR1 MDHEN, CDR2 SYDVKM. Trimming took 4 bases from V and 8 from J, leaving 15 bases between them. The CDR3 coding sequence is TGTGCCAGCAGTTCCCTCGTGGGAACTGAGCCCCAGCATTTT. This translates into CASSSLVGTEPQHF.

In this sample, this clonotype turned up many times. For the CDR3, the DNA is TGTGCCAGCAGCCCCGGACTGGGTTACAATGAGCAGTTCTTC. Amino acid sequence: CASSPGLGYNEQFF. The V call is TRBV11-1, the J call TRBJ2-1, with D perhaps matching TRBD2 (5 bases). With 5 bases removed from V and 4 bases from J, the gap between germline ends came to 12 bases. The CDR3 sequence is 14 residues long. From germline, CDR1 is SGHAT and CDR2 FQDESV (reference sequence).

This clonotype has at least ten counts. This chain links TRBV21-1 with TRBJ1-2; the DNA was not compared with TRBD1, the D call given in the table. TRBV21-1 is labeled a pseudogene. This CDR3 has 17 residues. CDR3 loop: CASSKRRDPLKNYGYTF. The CDR3 nucleotides read TGTGCCAGCAGCAAACGACGGGACCCACTAAAGAACTATGGCTACACCTTC.

CDR3 residues: CSNGGGPYNEQFF. In DNA form, the CDR3 reads TGCAGCAATGGCGGGGGGCCCTACAATGAGCAGTTCTTC. The chain combines TRBV29-1 with TRBJ2-1, with 8 bases identical to TRBD2. CDR1 and CDR2 (germline): SQVTM, ANQGSEA. J lost 2 bases, V lost 8 bases, and 5 bases had no gene match. The CDR3 totals 13 residues.

This clonotype occurred many times. This sequence joins TRBV12-3 or TRBV12-4 and TRBJ1-1; maybe TRBD1 (6 bases). Trimming stripped 5 bases from V and 10 bases from J, with 17 bases between. The CDR3 length is 13 residues. This chain's CDR3 is CASSRRGAPVAFF. The CDR3 nucleotides read TGTGCCAGCAGTCGCCGGGGGGCCCCGGTAGCTTTCTTT.